This TCR beta chain was obtained from a study of patients and donors after allogeneic stem cell transplantation. This CDR3 comprises 17 residues. V shed 3 bases and J shed 4 bases, with 19 bases lying between them. TCRdb re-derived calls from the RT-PCR reads in MiXCR, one entry per CDR3 protein. Counted here are 920,000 or so distinct CDR3 sequences, about a sixth occurring once; the ten biggest clones make up 5.5% to 6.5%. The sequenced material came from blood, either unsorted or a sorted T cell fraction (not recorded which). The TCR comes from a human donor who was either an allogeneic HSCT recipient or a stem cell or donor lymphocyte infusion donor (not recorded which). It is not recorded whose cells these are; they may come from a transplant donor. The J gene is TRBJ2-4, the V gene TRBV12-3 or TRBV12-4, with no clear D. This CDR3 reads CASSFYLPPGTKNIQYF. The DNA for the CDR3 is TGTGCCAGCAGTTTTTATCTCCCGCCAGGCACAAAAAACATTCAGTACTTC.